This T cell receptor beta chain was identified in a study of tumor and adjacent non-tumor tissue in lung cancer. General study results and limits: Tumor tissue had significantly higher TCR diversity than normal lung.

This sample's RNA came from whole unsorted tissue. Between August and November 2014, newly diagnosed, chemotherapy-naive lung cancer patients underwent thoracic surgery in China. This clonotype was counted many times. The antigen is undetermined. Germline values: CDR1 DFQATT, CDR2 SNEGSKA (reference sequence). Trimming left V 0 bases short and J 4 bases short, with 4 bases between. The CDR3 contains 11 residues. A modified ARM-PCR protocol with three rounds of nested PCR amplified TCRbeta. Using its own MiXCR run on the multiplex PCR reads, TCRdb lists one record per CDR3 protein. The sample consists of 77,000 or so distinct CDR3 sequences, roughly 80% of them appearing once.

The receptor's source is a woman in her 50s with non-small cell lung cancer. The sample was lung tumor tissue. The chain couples TRBV20-1 to TRBJ2-7; D gene unclear. Here the CDR3 reads CSARDSYEQYF. The CDR3 nucleotides read TGCAGTGCTAGAGACTCTTACGAGCAGTACTTC.